The TCR beta chain under discussion was sequenced for a study of cytomegalovirus exposure and HLA in healthy donors. Looking at the study overall: Most donors, just over 80% of a few hundred genotyped, fell in the Caucasian-associated ancestry cluster. Study observations and caveats: Researchers reported from a later analysis that most CMV-associated TCR beta chains appeared HLA-restricted. In a later analysis, donors in an Asian-associated ancestry cluster reportedly had fewer N-insertions in productive TCRs than the cohort mean.

The PCR ran on 60 Vbeta and 13 Jbeta primers. Sequencing used immunoSEQ multiplex PCR; TCRdb keeps in-frame clones, though not all of them. The sample yields 75,000 to 100,000 clones, 60% to 75% seen once. Turning to this clone: The target antigen is unknown.

V gave up 5 bases and J gave up 6 bases, with 10 bases separating them. The CDR3 runs 11 residues. Germline V lookup: CDR1 DFQATT, CDR2 SNEGSKA (reference sequence). The rearrangement links TRBV20-1 to TRBJ1-2; D not certain. Specimen: PBMCs. The sequence was obtained from a female donor in good health and CMV-seronegative. CDR3 residues: CSASGLNGYTF. The CDR3 DNA is TGCAGTGCTTCGGGGTTGAATGGCTACACCTTC.